The 27 T cell receptor beta chains in this list originate from one sample, sequenced in a study of beta chain features in type 1 diabetes. Points from the study as a whole: In every one of the four CD4+ subsets, TCRB CDR3s were moderately but significantly shorter in Type 1 diabetes patients.

Isolated RNA was reverse transcribed in full, so expressed TCRB transcripts were sequenced. The table came from immunoSEQ multiplex PCR; TCRdb's copy has only in-frame clones and leaves some out. The data show 250,000 to 350,000 clones, over 11% seen once. Which antigens these TCRs recognize remains unknown. The sequenced sample was naive CD4+ T cells from blood. All receptors derive from a man younger than 40 with type 1 diabetes.

In this sample, this clone turned up once. The same CDR3 arises from other DNA sequences in this sample as well. The chain links TRBV20-1 to TRBJ2-1; a weak D match, TRBD2 (5 bases). Germline values: CDR1 DFQATT, CDR2 SNEGSKA (reference sequence). V was cut by 2 bases and J by 7 bases, with 6 bases left in between. CDR3 size: 11 residues. CDR3 nucleotide sequence: TGCAGTGCTAGACCGGGGAATGAGCAGTTCTTC. Translation gives CSARPGNEQFF.

This clone has just a few counts. The chain uses TRBV7-9 and TRBJ2-7; TRBD1 matches 10 bases. Germline CDR1 is SEHNR and CDR2 is FQNEAQ (reference sequence). This CDR3 has 15 amino acids. J gave up 3 bases and V 4 bases, and 6 bases lay outside the gene matches. The DNA of the CDR3 is TGTGCCAGCAGCTCCGGCGGGACAGGGGTCTACGAGCAGTACTTC. Its translation is CASSSGGTGVYEQYF.

This clone has only a few counts. The chain recombines TRBV25-1 with TRBJ1-2; tentatively, D is TRBD1 (5 bases). Germline CDR1 is MGHDK and CDR2 is SYGVNS. The CDR3 consists of 13 residues. The germline V and J ends were trimmed by 5 bases and 5 bases, with 12 bases remaining between them. The CDR3 nucleotides read TGTGCCAGCAGTACCCTGGGGGGGTATGGCTACACCTTC. Its protein product is CASSTLGGYGYTF.

This clone was counted between two and nine times. Other DNA sequences within the sample encode an identical CDR3. The chain couples TRBV18 to TRBJ2-3; weak D call: TRBD2 (5 bases). Germline V lookup: CDR1 KGHSH, CDR2 LQKENI. The CDR3 is 13 residues long. V gave up 0 bases and J gave up 4 bases, with 5 bases separating them. In DNA, the CDR3 is TGTGCCAGCTCACCACCCGGGGCAGATACGCAGTATTTT. As protein: CASSPPGADTQYF.

In this sample, this clone turned up a few times. The chain uses TRBV30 and TRBJ1-4; D might be TRBD1 (5 bases). The germline V and J ends were trimmed by 3 bases and 8 bases, with 16 bases remaining between them. The CDR3 has 14 residues. The germline V gene has CDR1 GTSNPN and CDR2 SVGIG (reference sequence). The DNA for the CDR3 is TGTGCCTGGAGGCCCCAGGGCTGGTTGGAAAAACTGTTTTTT. Protein: CAWRPQGWLEKLFF.

This clone was detected only a few times. The CDR3 DNA reads TGTGCCAGCAGTGCTTGGGACAGGGCATTTGAAAAACTGTTTTTT. Protein sequence: CASSAWDRAFEKLFF. The gene calls are TRBV25-1 and TRBJ1-4, with 9 bases identical to TRBD1. From germline, CDR1 is MGHDK and CDR2 SYGVNS. Trimming removed 4 bases from V and 7 bases from J; junction bases left unmatched: 7. There are 15 residues in the CDR3.

This clone was observed a few times. CDR3 nucleotide sequence: TGCGCCAGCAGCCAGTACCAGTCCCCCAGCGGCTCCACAGATACGCAGTATTTT. Amino acid sequence: CASSQYQSPSGSTDTQYF. The genes are TRBV4-3 and TRBJ2-3, with a possible D match to TRBD2 (5 bases). CDR3 length: 18 amino acids. Trimming took off 3 bases at V and 2 bases at J, with 21 bases between the two ends. Germline V CDR1 and CDR2: LGHNA, YSLEER.

This clone was seen a handful of times. The rearrangement joins TRBV7-3 to TRBJ2-5; D may be TRBD2 (6 bases). Per the germline V gene, CDR1 is SGHTA and CDR2 is FQGTGA. V lost 3 bases and J 3 bases, leaving 11 bases between the germline ends. CDR3 size: 14 residues. The CDR3 bases are TGTGCCAGCAGCTTGGGGGGTTGGGAAGAGACCCAGTACTTC. It translates to CASSLGGWEETQYF.

This clone has just a few counts. The V and J genes are TRBV28 and TRBJ1-4; 9 bases map to TRBD1. The CDR3 totals 18 residues. With V trimmed by 8 bases and J by 4 bases, 17 bases remained unmatched. Germline lookup yields CDR1 MDHEN and CDR2 SYDVKM. This CDR3 is CASEGRDRVFFVNEKLFF. CDR3 coding DNA: TGTGCCAGCGAAGGGAGGGACAGGGTATTTTTCGTTAATGAAAAACTGTTTTTT.

The chain combines TRBV6-1 with TRBJ1-1; TRBD1 matches at 7 bases. The germline V gene encodes CDR1 MNHNS and CDR2 SASEGT. The V segment lost 5 bases and the J segment 5 bases; nucleotides outside the gene matches: 5. This CDR3 is built from 13 residues. This chain's CDR3 is CASSRDSETEAFF. The CDR3 nucleotides read TGTGCCAGCAGTCGGGACAGTGAGACTGAAGCTTTCTTT.

This clone was seen a few times. This chain joins TRBV11-2 and TRBJ1-2; D might be TRBD1 (6 bases). The CDR3 consists of 14 residues. The V and J ends lost 1 base and 3 bases respectively, with 9 bases between them. Germline V gene data show CDR1 as SGHAT and CDR2 as FQNNGV. The CDR3 region has the DNA TGTGCCAGCAGCTTAGGACAGGAGTACTATGGCTACACCTTC. Protein product: CASSLGQEYYGYTF.

The J gene is TRBJ2-3, the V gene TRBV5-1; no clear D gene. This CDR3 contains 13 residues. Looked up from germline, CDR1 is SGHRS and CDR2 is YFSETQ. The V gene lost 2 bases and the J gene lost 4 bases, with 8 bases spanning the gap. The CDR3 nucleotides read TGCGCCAGCAGCTTAGACGGAGCAGATACGCAGTATTTT. This codes for CASSLDGADTQYF.

The chain recombines TRBV6-4 with TRBJ1-2, with D possibly being TRBD1 (6 bases). The CDR3 length is 15 residues. Germline-derived CDR1 and CDR2 are MRHNA and SNTAGT. V lost 0 bases, J lost 8 bases, and 16 bases lay in between. The DNA for the CDR3 is TGTGCCAGCAGTGACTCTTCGACTTCCAGGGGAGGCTACACCTTC. This codes for CASSDSSTSRGGYTF.

The rearrangement joins TRBV7-3 to TRBJ2-5, with TRBD2 as a possible D gene (6 bases). The CDR3 is 13 amino acids. CDR1 SGHTA and CDR2 FQGTGA come from the germline V gene. Trimming stripped 3 bases from V and 2 bases from J, with 7 bases between. The DNA of the CDR3 is TGTGCCAGCAGCTTCGGGGGACAAGAGACCCAGTACTTC. Translation gives CASSFGGQETQYF.

In this sample, this clone turned up a few times. The chain couples TRBV2 to TRBJ2-1; D gene uncertain. V was pared by 2 bases and J by 9 bases, with 11 bases between. The germline gives CDR1 SNHLY, CDR2 FYNNEI. This CDR3 is 13 amino acids long. The CDR3 coding sequence is TGTGCCAGCAGTGAAAGCCCTCGCGGTGAGCAGTTCTTC. Translating gives CASSESPRGEQFF.

This clone has a handful of counts. The chain recombines TRBV28 with TRBJ2-2; TRBD1 is a possible D gene (5 bases). Germline CDR1 is MDHEN and CDR2 is SYDVKM. The CDR3 sequence is 13 residues long. Trimming shortened V by 6 bases and J by 5 bases, and 10 bases separated the two germline ends. CDR3 in DNA: TGTGCCAGCAGACTCAGGGAAACCGGGGAGCTGTTTTTT. Amino acids: CASRLRETGELFF.

The chain couples TRBV10-3 to TRBJ1-2; D might be TRBD1 (6 bases). Germline CDR1 and CDR2: ENHRY and SYGVKD. There are 16 residues in the CDR3. Between the trimmed V and J ends, which lost 2 bases and 4 bases, there was a span of 17 bases. As DNA, the CDR3 is TGTGCCATCAGTGAGGGGGACACCCTTAACGGCTATGGCTACACCTTC. It codes for CAISEGDTLNGYGYTF.

This clone has more than one count but fewer than ten. J is TRBJ1-2 and V is TRBV9; a weak D match, TRBD1 (6 bases). Trimming cost V 3 bases and J 8 bases, with 11 bases left between them. The CDR3 covers 12 residues. The germline V gene encodes CDR1 SGDLS and CDR2 YYNGEE. The CDR3 protein is CASSGQVGGYTF. Written as DNA, the CDR3 is TGTGCCAGCAGCGGACAGGTCGGAGGCTACACCTTC.

The chain combines TRBV7-2 with TRBJ2-3, with D tentatively TRBD2 (6 bases). The CDR3 contains 15 residues. The germline gives CDR1 SGHTA, CDR2 FQGNSA. The V end was cut by 5 bases, the J end by 4 bases, with 16 bases between. DNA of the CDR3: TGTGCCAGCAGCCTAGAGAGCGGGTACGCAGATACGCAGTATTTT. This sequence encodes CASSLESGYADTQYF.

On this clone: The sample has other DNA sequences that encode this CDR3 too. The chain employs TRBV5-1 and TRBJ2-7; D might be TRBD1 (5 bases). The CDR3 is 15 residues long. Per the germline V gene, CDR1 is SGHRS and CDR2 is YFSETQ. Between the trimmed V and J ends, which lost 0 bases and 0 bases, there was a span of 10 bases. Written as DNA, the CDR3 is TGCGCCAGCAGCTTGGTTTCAGGGTCCTCCTACGAGCAGTACTTC. Encoded protein: CASSLVSGSSYEQYF.

This chain uses TRBV7-3 with TRBJ2-5; 8 nucleotides align to TRBD2. With 0 bases clipped from V and 5 bases from J, the junction kept 8 bases outside the gene matches. Germline CDR1 is SGHTA and CDR2 is FQGTGA. CDR3 length: 16 residues. This chain's CDR3 is CASSLTDTSGGETQYF. The CDR3 region has the DNA TGTGCCAGCAGCTTAACGGACACTAGCGGAGGGGAGACCCAGTACTTC.

This clone has only a few counts. V gene TRBV6-5 combines with J gene TRBJ1-2, with D uncertain. Germline V gene data show CDR1 as MNHEY and CDR2 as SVGAGI. V was shortened by 6 bases and J by 7 bases, with 18 bases between the two germline ends. The CDR3 runs to 14 residues. The CDR3 bases are TGTGCCAGCAGCCCCTCCCAGGAAACCTCTGGCTACACCTTC. The encoded protein is CASSPSQETSGYTF.

V is TRBV6-5 and J is TRBJ2-5, with D maybe TRBD1 (5 bases). V dropped 2 bases and J dropped 5 bases, with 12 bases sitting between them. This CDR3 has 14 residues. Germline V gene lookup returns CDR1 MNHEY and CDR2 SVGAGI. CDR3 DNA: TGTGCCAGCAGTTACGGGGCAGGGTGGGAGACCCAGTACTTC. Translating gives CASSYGAGWETQYF.

This clone was picked up a small number of times. The V gene is TRBV19, the J gene TRBJ2-7, with D perhaps matching TRBD1 (6 bases). Germline CDR1 and CDR2: LNHDA and SQIVND (reference sequence). This CDR3 contains 13 residues. Trimming took 4 bases from V and 3 from J, leaving 10 bases between them. CDR3 residues: CASSTGANYEQYF. CDR3 DNA sequence: TGTGCCAGTAGTACAGGGGCAAACTACGAGCAGTACTTC.

This clone came up a few times. This sequence joins TRBV5-1 and TRBJ2-5; weak D call: TRBD1 (6 bases). V shed 5 bases and J shed 2 bases, with 7 bases lying between them. CDR3 length: 12 amino acids. The germline V gene has CDR1 SGHRS and CDR2 YFSETQ. CDR3 in amino acids: CASRTGQETQYF. The CDR3 nucleotides are TGCGCCAGCAGGACAGGTCAAGAGACCCAGTACTTC.

The chain joins TRBV7-3 to TRBJ2-5; a possible D gene is TRBD2 (5 bases). CDR3 size: 13 residues. V was shortened by 5 bases and J by 2 bases, with 9 bases between the two germline ends. The V gene's germline CDR1 is SGHTA and CDR2 FQGTGA. The CDR3 nucleotides are TGTGCCAGCAGCCCCGGAGGACAAGAGACCCAGTACTTC. Protein sequence: CASSPGGQETQYF.

V usage is TRBV10-3 and J usage is TRBJ2-2; a possible D gene is TRBD1 (6 bases). The CDR3 is made up of 12 amino acids. Germline V gene lookup returns CDR1 ENHRY and CDR2 SYGVKD. V was cut by 7 bases and J by 6 bases, with 9 bases left in between. CDR3 nucleotides: TGTGCCATCAAGGGGGAGCCCGGGGAGCTGTTTTTT. It yields the protein CAIKGEPGELFF.